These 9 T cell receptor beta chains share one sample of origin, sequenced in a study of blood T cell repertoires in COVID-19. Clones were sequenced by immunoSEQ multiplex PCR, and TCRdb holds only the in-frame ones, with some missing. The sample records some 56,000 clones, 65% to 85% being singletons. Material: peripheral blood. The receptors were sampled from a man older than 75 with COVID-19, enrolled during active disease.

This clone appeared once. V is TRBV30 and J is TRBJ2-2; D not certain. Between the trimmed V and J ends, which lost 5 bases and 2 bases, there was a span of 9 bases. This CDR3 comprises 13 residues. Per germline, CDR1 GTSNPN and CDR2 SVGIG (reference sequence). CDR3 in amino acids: CAWRSTNTGELFF. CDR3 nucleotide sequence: TGTGCCTGGCGGTCTACCAACACCGGGGAGCTGTTTTTT.

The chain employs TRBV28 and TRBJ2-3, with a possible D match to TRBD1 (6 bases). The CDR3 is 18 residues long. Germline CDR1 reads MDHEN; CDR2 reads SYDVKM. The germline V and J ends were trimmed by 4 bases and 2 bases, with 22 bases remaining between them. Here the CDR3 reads CASSYLGHTVSDTDTQYF. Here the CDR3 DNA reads TGTGCCAGCAGTTACCTGGGACACACCGTATCGGACACAGATACGCAGTATTTT.

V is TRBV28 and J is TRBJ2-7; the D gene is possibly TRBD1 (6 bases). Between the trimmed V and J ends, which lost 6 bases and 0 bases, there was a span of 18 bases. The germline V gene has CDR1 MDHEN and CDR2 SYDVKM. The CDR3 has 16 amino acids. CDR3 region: CASSLGQTSSSYEQYV. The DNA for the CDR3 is TGTGCCAGCAGCTTAGGACAGACCTCAAGCTCCTACGAGCAGTACGTC.

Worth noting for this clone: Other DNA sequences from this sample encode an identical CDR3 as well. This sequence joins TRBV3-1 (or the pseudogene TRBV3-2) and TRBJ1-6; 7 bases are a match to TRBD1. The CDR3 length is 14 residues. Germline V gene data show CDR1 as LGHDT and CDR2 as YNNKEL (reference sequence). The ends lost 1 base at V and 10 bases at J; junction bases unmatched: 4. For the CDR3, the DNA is TGTGCCAGCAGCCAAGGACAGGGAAACTCACCCCTCCACTTT. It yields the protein CASSQGQGNSPLHF.

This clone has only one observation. The CDR3 sequence: CASSVDSPTDTQYF. CDR3 DNA: TGTGCCAGCAGCGTGGACAGTCCCACAGATACGCAGTATTTT. This sequence joins TRBV7-2 and TRBJ2-3; D is possibly TRBD1 (6 bases). The germline V gene has CDR1 SGHTA and CDR2 FQGNSA. Trimming removed 5 bases at V and 2 bases at J, with 11 bases between. The CDR3 spans 14 residues.

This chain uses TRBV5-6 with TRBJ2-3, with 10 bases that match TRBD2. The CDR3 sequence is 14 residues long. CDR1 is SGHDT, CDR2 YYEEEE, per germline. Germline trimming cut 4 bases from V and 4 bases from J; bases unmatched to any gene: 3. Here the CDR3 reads CASSGGTSADTQYF. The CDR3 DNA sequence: TGTGCCAGCAGCGGGGGGACTAGCGCAGATACGCAGTATTTT.

This CDR3 is CASRRDRGTTEAFF. The CDR3 coding sequence is TGTGCCAGCAGGAGGGACAGGGGCACGACTGAAGCTTTCTTT. The V call is TRBV6-4, the J call TRBJ1-1; TRBD1 agrees at 10 bases. The CDR3 consists of 14 residues. Per the germline V gene, CDR1 is MRHNA and CDR2 is SNTAGT. V dropped 6 bases and J dropped 5; count of bases not matched to a gene: 6.

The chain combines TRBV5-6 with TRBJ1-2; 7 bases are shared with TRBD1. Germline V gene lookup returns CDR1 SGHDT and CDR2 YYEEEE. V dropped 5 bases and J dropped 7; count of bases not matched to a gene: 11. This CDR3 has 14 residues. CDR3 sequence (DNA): TGTGCCAGCAGGAAATTCGACAGGGCAAGTGGCTACACCTTC. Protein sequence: CASRKFDRASGYTF. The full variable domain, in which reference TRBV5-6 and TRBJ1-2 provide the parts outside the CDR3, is DAGVTQSPTHLIKTRGQQVTLRCSPKSGHDTVSWYQQALGQGPQFIFQYYEEEERQRGNFPDRFSGHQFPNYSSELNVNALLLGDSALYLCASRKFDRASGYTFGSGTRLTVV.

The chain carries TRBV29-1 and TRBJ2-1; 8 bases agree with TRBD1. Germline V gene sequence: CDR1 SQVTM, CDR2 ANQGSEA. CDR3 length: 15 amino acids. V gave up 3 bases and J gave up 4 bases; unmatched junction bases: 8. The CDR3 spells CSVDYSRGRYNEQFF. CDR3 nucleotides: TGCAGCGTTGACTATAGCAGGGGGCGATACAATGAGCAGTTCTTC.